This T cell receptor beta chain appears in the sequencing data of a study of blood T cells in healthy people across ages (dated by TCRdb to 2015 to 2017). As for the study more broadly: In model experiments, template switching captured roughly one uniquely barcoded TCR beta cDNA molecule for every two T cells. To track age-related changes in TCR beta repertoire diversity, the study relied on deep sequencing normalized with unique cDNA molecular identifiers. The donors were split into four age groups: young (average around 15 years), middle-aged (about 40), aged (about 56) and long-lived (under 90). To avoid experimental bias, donors of different ages were distributed randomly across sequencing lanes. Two additional independent replicas of 1 million unique cDNA reads from the same blood draw were analyzed for two donors (one aged 18 to 30 and one aged 80 or older).

The receptor library was made with 5' RACE. The reads were generated on an Illumina HiSeq 2500. A second PCR of about 6 to 12 cycles was run with a J-beta primer mix and a sample-barcoded 5' primer. A unique molecular identifier was introduced onto each TCR beta cDNA molecule by a template-switch 5' adaptor carrying 12 random nucleotides. Each sample yielded at least 3 million CDR3-containing paired-end reads. First-strand cDNA synthesis was performed from all RNA using the Mint cDNA synthesis kit, with priming by a TRBC-specific oligonucleotide. Following uracil-DNA glycosylase treatment, all cDNA underwent a first 18-cycle PCR with the universal primers M1SS and BC2_uni_R. Under the source paper's analysis protocol: For normalization, 1 million high-quality reads, each with a distinct molecular identifier, were randomly selected from each sample. Reads sharing molecular identifiers were discarded rather than binned into consensus sequences. MiTCR, run with a Q25 quality threshold and the strictest error-elimination algorithm, handled CDR3 identification, clonotype clustering and error correction. A nonparametric unseen species model with Euler transformation was used to estimate a lower bound on total TCR beta diversity. Using fastp at Q25 and MiXCR, TCRdb reprocessed the public reads and kept productive beta chains. A single entry per CDR3 protein holds the most common genes and DNA from its merged rows. None of the V and J calls come from the authors' own analysis; TCRdb made them. The sample table records 850,000 or so distinct CDR3 sequences; more than 25% of these occur just once. The ten largest clones take up approximately 15% of the sample.

The paper's findings and limits, for the study overall: Total diversity estimates from one million sequenced T cells were considered lower bounds and underestimates. As age increased, observed TCR beta diversity per million T cells dropped in a roughly linear way, and a significant reduction was already evident by age 40. The CMV infection status of donors was not known, potentially confounding age-related changes in expanded clonotypes. Conclusive comparison of naive and antigen-experienced compartments was prevented by the profiling of bulk unsorted PBMCs. The percentage of naive T cells measured by flow cytometry correlated strongly with observed TCR beta diversity. Compared with the aged group, more naive CD4+ T cells, fewer expanded clones and increased TCR diversity were shown by the long-lived group, suggesting age selection.

The CDR3 holds 15 amino acids from the cysteine to the phenylalanine. This entry keeps only the CDR3 DNA: 45 bases, framed from base 1. For CDR1 and CDR2, the germline V gene lists MNHEY and SVGAGI. At the junction V is shortened by 0 bases and J by 3 bases, with 12 bases in between. As to this clonotype: Which antigen it targets is not known. No base quality information exists; no much larger clone differs at one position.

The donors were under 40 Caucasian individuals from Russia, aged roughly 6 to 90 years, who were systemically healthy. Ten milliliters of peripheral blood were drawn from each donor into EDTA-treated Vacutainer tubes. Ficoll-Paque density-gradient centrifugation was used to isolate PBMCs, with at least 6 million obtained per sample. Total RNA was extracted from PBMCs with Trizol reagent, with at least 6 micrograms obtained per sample. For every donor, flow cytometry on a PBMC aliquot measured the percentage of naive CD45RAhigh/CD27high T cells. Sequenced: blood. This receptor chain uses TRBV6-5 and TRBJ2-7; the D region possibly corresponds to TRBD2 (6 bases align). This receptor was identified in a woman aged 80 or older in good health. The sequenced DNA is TGTGCCAGCAGTTACTCCGGGGGTCAGGTCTACGAGCAGTACTTC. This is translated as CASSYSGGQVYEQYF.